The sequence of this T cell receptor beta chain was determined in a study of Ad26.COV2.S vaccination and SARS-CoV-2 variants (dated by TCRdb to 2020 to 2023). Looking at the study overall: Vaccine-arm donors were drawn from COV1001, a multicentre, randomized, double-blind, placebo-controlled phase I-IIa trial of Ad26.COV2.S in healthy adults. Investigators remained blinded to trial group allocation during experiments and outcome assessment. Trial participants were randomized into five groups of five: low-dose or high-dose Ad26.COV2.S given once or twice, or placebo on both occasions. The TCR-sequenced set comprised approximately 32 samples: approximately 20 Ad26.COV2.S vaccine recipients, 5 placebo recipients and 8 SARS-CoV-2 convalescent individuals. Ad26.COV2.S was given intramuscularly at 5x10^10 or 1x10^11 viral particles, as a single shot or as two shots 56 days apart. TCRbeta repertoire sequencing was used to assess the specificity and breadth of SARS-CoV-2-reactive T cell receptors after Ad26.COV2.S vaccination.

Taken with the paper, the label for treatment or condition translates to: around 19 received Ad26.COV2.S at low or high dose, single or two shots; 5 received placebo; per-sample allocation not given. Repertoires of vaccine and placebo recipients were sequenced from samples taken on day 63 after the first injection. Cohort 1b enrolled 20 to 30 adults aged 18-55 years at a single site in Boston, USA, between 29 July and 7 August 2020. As a vaccine, Ad26.COV2.S was a replication-incompetent adenovirus type 26 vector that expressed a prefusion-stabilized SARS-CoV-2 spike protein derived from the original Wuhan strain. With respect to this clone: Its antigen is unknown. Base qualities were left out, and no much larger clone turns up one base away.

Its CDR3 holds 16 amino acids, cysteine through phenylalanine. The sequence is cut down to CDR3 DNA, 48 bases in frame from base 1. Via the germline V gene (reference sequence), CDR1 is LNHDA and CDR2 SQIVND. Compared with germline, V lacks 3 bases and J lacks 2 bases; bases without a gene match: 4. TCRbeta CDR3 regions were sequenced with the immunoSEQ Assay. After extraction, genomic DNA underwent amplification by bias-controlled multiplex PCR, followed by high-throughput sequencing. As for the original processing: Collapsing and filtering of sequences were performed to quantify the absolute abundance of each unique TCRbeta CDR3 region. T cell fraction was estimated by normalizing TCRbeta template counts to usable DNA, which was measured by amplifying reference genes present in all nucleated cells. Repertoire TCRs were annotated as SARS-CoV-2-specific by exact matching of V gene, CDR3 amino acid sequence and J gene to a known reactive TCR set. The reference SARS-CoV-2 TCR set came from MIRA and was filtered for enrichment in COVID-19-positive ImmuneCODE repertoires, removing public or cross-reactive TCRs. Using the MIRA antigens, annotated TCRs were further analysed by specific ORF or by position within an ORF. Depth was the summed frequency of annotated unique rearrangements, while breadth was defined as annotated unique rearrangements over total unique productive rearrangements. Two-sided Wilcoxon rank-sum tests were applied when comparing TCR breadth between groups. Here the immuneACCESS table is served through TCRdb, limited to in-frame sequences with V and J called. Missing clones are a known gap in these copies; in checked studies unresolved V genes cover under half, and the rest lacks a known reason. That table gives V, J and clone size, and the DNA gave D and trimming. This sample is represented by about 350,000 clones; about 89% of them were singletons. Of the sample, around 5.3% falls within the top ten clones.

What the research found in general, with its limitations: Non-spike TCR breadth was comparable between vaccine and placebo recipients, consistent with the vaccine containing only spike. After vaccination, spike-specific CD8+ and CD4+ T cell responses were reported to show substantial breadth. Comparing responses between vaccine doses or regimens was not something the study was powered to do. The authors noted that the TCR breadth and depth analyses may have underestimated total T cell responses. Compared with placebo recipients, Ad26.COV2.S recipients showed higher spike-specific TCR breadth (P = 0.0014).

The specimen comprised peripheral blood, sampled in a trial of Ad26.COV2.S vaccine versus placebo. This receptor was obtained from a person aged 18-65 years who received the Ad26.COV2.S COVID-19 vaccine or a placebo. The V and J segments used are TRBV19 and TRBJ1-5; 10 central nucleotides agree with TRBD1. The DNA reads as follows: TGTGCCAGTAGTATCGACAGGGGGCAAGGCAATCAGCCCCAGCATTTT. It translates as CASSIDRGQGNQPQHF.